This TCR beta chain was captured in a study of T cells in Graves' hyperthyroidism and ophthalmopathy. Amplified regions were TCR beta CDR3 sequences from RNA transcripts. HTBI primers were employed in a first-round RT-PCR of the TCR CDR3. TCRdb independently ran MiXCR on the multiplex PCR reads; one entry per CDR3 protein. The sample lists approximately 330,000 distinct CDR3 sequences; approximately 22% were seen once. Comments on this clonotype: This may arise from a read error, as a much more abundant clone is one base away.

This CDR3 contains 16 residues. V shed 0 bases and J 5 bases; nucleotides not matched to a gene: 6. The germline V gene has CDR1 KGHDR and CDR2 SFDVKD. The chain combines TRBV24-1 with TRBJ1-5, with 7 bases lining up with TRBD1. Sequencing used blood. This TCR was recovered from a woman aged 50 to 60 with Graves' hyperthyroidism. DNA for the CDR3: TGTGCCACCAGTGATTTGTGGGGGACAGAAGATCAGCCCCAGCATTTT. Protein product: CATSDLWGTEDQPQHF.